Presented here are 10 T cell receptor beta chains from one specimen sequenced in a study of T-cell memory formation after mild COVID-19. MiXCR, run by TCRdb on the 5' RACE reads, gives a single entry per CDR3 protein. The sample records about 130,000 distinct CDR3 sequences, about 6.5% being singletons. Sequenced material: PBMCs or a T cell subset sorted from them (not recorded which). Source of these receptors: an adult woman who had mild COVID-19 (a few samples of this study predate the infection). Cell type and time point are not known.

CDR3 protein: CAISEAGLSYNEQFF. The CDR3 DNA reads as TGTGCCATCAGTGAGGCAGGGCTCTCCTACAATGAGCAGTTCTTC. This chain links TRBV10-3 with TRBJ2-1; a weak D match, TRBD1 (5 bases). Germline V lookup: CDR1 ENHRY, CDR2 SYGVKD. This CDR3 has 15 residues. Trimming took 2 bases from V and 0 from J, leaving 8 bases between them.

This clonotype was seen repeatedly, ten times or more. The rearrangement uses TRBV5-1 and TRBJ1-2, with a tentative D call TRBD1 (6 bases). The length of the CDR3 is 13 residues. CDR1 SGHRS and CDR2 YFSETQ come from the germline V gene. Trimming removed 2 bases at V and 6 bases at J, with 11 bases between. Here the CDR3 DNA reads TGCGCCAGCAGCTTTAACAACAGGGATGGCTACACCTTC. Translated, it gives CASSFNNRDGYTF.

In its sample, this clonotype was seen many times. The chain carries TRBV12-3 or TRBV12-4 and TRBJ2-1; the D is unclear. CDR3 length equals 12 residues. V dropped 0 bases and J dropped 8 bases, with 5 bases sitting between them. CDR3 loop: CASSLALHEQFF. CDR3 nucleotide sequence: TGTGCCAGCAGTTTAGCGCTACATGAGCAGTTCTTC.

J is TRBJ2-7 and V is TRBV7-2; the D gene is possibly TRBD1 (5 bases). Germline V CDR1 and CDR2: SGHTA, FQGNSA. Trimming took off 5 bases at V and 0 bases at J, with 11 bases between the two ends. The CDR3 spans 14 residues. The CDR3 DNA follows: TGTGCCAGCAGCCCAGGACAAGCCTCCTACGAGCAGTACTTC. It encodes CASSPGQASYEQYF.

This chain links TRBV6-6 with TRBJ2-1; D possibly corresponds to TRBD1 (6 bases). V was clipped by 0 bases and J by 8 bases, with 14 bases between them. This CDR3 region has 15 residues. CDR1 is MNHNY and CDR2 is SVGAGI in the germline V gene (reference sequence). DNA of the CDR3: TGTGCCAGCAGTTACTCTGCTACAGGGAATCATGAGCAGTTCTTC. This translates into CASSYSATGNHEQFF.

This clonotype was picked up many times. The chain couples TRBV4-1 to TRBJ1-5; tentatively, D is TRBD1 (6 bases). The length of the CDR3 is 16 residues. Deletions cut 4 bases from V and 1 base from J, with 14 bases between. Per germline, CDR1 MGHRA and CDR2 YSYEKL. The CDR3 loop is CASSPAPGASNQPQHF. CDR3 coding DNA: TGCGCCAGCAGCCCAGCTCCGGGGGCGAGCAATCAGCCCCAGCATTTT.

The V gene is TRBV4-2, the J gene TRBJ1-1, with D possibly being TRBD1 (5 bases). From germline, CDR1 is LGHNA and CDR2 YNFKEQ. The germline V and J ends were trimmed by 1 base and 1 base, with 7 bases remaining between them. This CDR3 region has 14 residues. CDR3 DNA: TGTGCCAGCAGCCAAGGACAGCCGAACACTGAAGCTTTCTTT. It specifies CASSQGQPNTEAFF.

This clonotype was detected ten times or more. The V gene is TRBV18, the J gene TRBJ1-1; the match to TRBD1 covers 7 bases. This CDR3 has 16 amino acids. The V gene's germline CDR1 is KGHSH and CDR2 LQKENI. The ends lost 3 bases at V and 4 bases at J; junction bases unmatched: 11. The CDR3 region has the DNA TGTGCCAGCTCACCCCGACCGACAGGGCAGGGCACTGAAGCTTTCTTT. This encodes CASSPRPTGQGTEAFF.

This clonotype was recorded at least ten times. The CDR3 protein is CASSYSGWGETQYF. As DNA, the CDR3 is TGTGCCAGCAGTTACTCGGGTTGGGGGGAGACCCAGTACTTC. The chain has TRBV6-5 and TRBJ2-5; either TRBD1 or TRBD2 may supply D (5 bases each). Trimming stripped 0 bases from V and 5 bases from J, with 10 bases between. The CDR3 runs 14 residues. Germline V gene lookup returns CDR1 MNHEY and CDR2 SVGAGI.

This clonotype came up a few times. The V call is TRBV12-3 or TRBV12-4, the J call TRBJ2-3, with D possibly TRBD1 on 6 matching bases. Between the trimmed V and J ends, which lost 1 base and 4 bases, there was a span of 9 bases. There are 14 residues in the CDR3. CDR3 loop: CASSLGQGSDTQYF. The CDR3 region has the DNA TGTGCCAGCAGTTTAGGGCAGGGGTCAGATACGCAGTATTTT.